Each of the 29 T cell receptor beta chains below was sequenced from the same sample in a study of blood T cell repertoires in COVID-19. Generated by immunoSEQ multiplex PCR, the TCRdb table keeps only in-frame clones and is missing some. The table has 80,000 to 100,000 clones, more than 65% seen once. What was sequenced was peripheral blood. These receptors were taken from a human donor in a cohort sampled during active COVID-19.

The chain employs TRBV5-5 and TRBJ1-5; weak D call: TRBD1 (6 bases). V shed 4 bases and J shed 6 bases, with 11 bases lying between them. The CDR3 is 13 residues long. The V gene's germline CDR1 is SGHKS and CDR2 YYEKEE (reference sequence). The CDR3 coding sequence is TGTGCCAGCAGCGCAGACAGGAGTCAGCCCCAGCATTTT. This translates into CASSADRSQPQHF. The full variable domain, rest sourced from reference TRBV5-5 and TRBJ1-5, is DAGVTQSPTHLIKTRGQQVTLRCSPISGHKSVSWYQQVLGQGPQFIFQYYEKEERGRGNFPDRFSARQFPNYSSELNVNALLLGDSALYLCASSADRSQPQHFGDGTRLSIL.

This clone was counted only a few times. This chain uses TRBV14 with TRBJ2-3, with D hard to call. The CDR3 sequence is 15 residues long. The germline CDR1 and CDR2 sequences are SGHDN and FVKESK. V was cut by 0 bases and J by 2 bases, with 9 bases left in between. CDR3 amino acids: CASSQELYTTDTQYF. The CDR3 nucleotides read TGTGCCAGCAGCCAAGAACTGTATACCACAGATACGCAGTATTTT.

The V gene is TRBV6-5, the J gene TRBJ2-3, with D possibly matching TRBD1 (7 bases). Deletions cut 8 bases from V and 5 bases from J, with 14 bases between. The CDR3 is 13 residues long. CDR1 is MNHEY, CDR2 SVGAGI, per germline. The CDR3 DNA sequence: TGTGCCAGCGGACGCCAGGGGGGAGATACGCAGTATTTT. Protein product: CASGRQGGDTQYF.

This clone has more than one count but fewer than ten. The rearrangement links TRBV30 to TRBJ1-3; 7 bases match TRBD1. Germline CDR1 reads GTSNPN; CDR2 reads SVGIG (reference sequence). With V trimmed by 7 bases and J by 6 bases, 6 bases remained unmatched. This CDR3 is built from 12 residues. CDR3 DNA: TGTGCCTACGGGACAGCCTTAAACACCATATATTTT. Translation: CAYGTALNTIYF.

The rearrangement uses TRBV5-1 and TRBJ2-3, with 11 bases aligning to TRBD2. Trimming removed 3 bases from V and 2 bases from J; junction bases left unmatched: 5. The CDR3 sequence is 16 residues long. The V gene's germline CDR1 is SGHRS and CDR2 YFSETQ. CDR3 nucleotides: TGCGCCAGCAGCTCCGGGACTAGCGGATTCACAGATACGCAGTATTTT. Translated: CASSSGTSGFTDTQYF.

The chain is built from TRBV9 and TRBJ2-1; 8 positions agree with TRBD2. CDR3 length equals 14 residues. V shed 4 bases, J shed 8 bases, and the junction held 8 bases outside the gene matches. CDR1 SGDLS and CDR2 YYNGEE come from the germline V gene. The CDR3 region has the DNA TGTGCCAGCAGCCCCGGGACTAGTATTCATGAGCAGTTCTTC. Translated: CASSPGTSIHEQFF.

This clone came up a few times. This rearrangement joins TRBV6-6 to TRBJ1-4; weak D call: TRBD1 (5 bases). Trimming removed 6 bases at V and 2 bases at J, with 13 bases between. Germline CDR1 is MNHNY and CDR2 is SVGAGI (reference sequence). The CDR3 is made up of 15 amino acids. Written as DNA, the CDR3 is TGTGCCAGCAGAACCTCCGACAGTACTAATGAAAAACTGTTTTTT. Encoded protein: CASRTSDSTNEKLFF.

This chain connects TRBV7-9 to TRBJ1-5; 7 bases map to TRBD1. The CDR3 contains 14 residues. The trim removed 3 bases at V and 5 bases at J, leaving 4 bases unmatched. Germline assignment: CDR1 SEHNR and CDR2 FQNEAQ (reference sequence). The CDR3 is CASSFTGADQPQHF. The CDR3 bases are TGTGCCAGCAGCTTTACAGGGGCTGATCAGCCCCAGCATTTT.

V and J are TRBV29-1 and TRBJ2-1, with a possible D match to TRBD1 (5 bases). CDR3 size: 12 residues. Deletions cut 3 bases from V and 5 bases from J, with 8 bases between. The germline V gene has CDR1 SQVTM and CDR2 ANQGSEA. The CDR3: CSVDRVNNEQFF. CDR3 nucleotides: TGCAGCGTTGACAGGGTAAACAATGAGCAGTTCTTC.

J is TRBJ2-7 and V is TRBV6-5; the match to TRBD2 covers 7 bases. CDR1 is MNHEY, CDR2 SVGAGI, per germline. The junction had 4 bases not matched to a gene; V was cut back by 2 bases and J by 3 bases. CDR3 length: 14 residues. CDR3 region: CASSYEAGVYEQYF. The CDR3 DNA reads TGTGCCAGCAGTTACGAGGCGGGGGTCTACGAGCAGTACTTC.

V is TRBV28 and J is TRBJ2-7; TRBD2 is a possible D gene (5 bases). The germline V gene encodes CDR1 MDHEN and CDR2 SYDVKM. Trimming removed 10 bases at V and 2 bases at J, with 18 bases between. CDR3 size: 14 residues. This CDR3 is CAISGRGRTYEQYF. The CDR3, as DNA: TGTGCCATCTCCGGCCGGGGTCGGACCTACGAGCAGTACTTC.

This chain joins TRBV15 and TRBJ2-2; 7 bases line up with TRBD1. Germline CDR1 and CDR2: LNHNV and YYDKDF (reference sequence). The CDR3 extends over 17 amino acids. V gave up 2 bases and J gave up 7 bases; unmatched junction bases: 13. The CDR3 DNA is TGTGCCACCAGCAGACCCGACAGGGCTAACCTACGCGGGGAGCTGTTTTTT. This encodes CATSRPDRANLRGELFF.

CDR3 DNA sequence: TGCGCCAGCAGCGTCCTACAGGGGAGTGGGACTACCGGGGAGCTGTTTTTT. Translating gives CASSVLQGSGTTGELFF. The V gene is TRBV5-1, the J gene TRBJ2-2; weak D call: TRBD1 (7 bases). The germline V and J ends were trimmed by 4 bases and 5 bases, with 21 bases remaining between them. The length of the CDR3 is 17 residues. Germline CDR1 SGHRS, CDR2 YFSETQ.

The V gene is TRBV2, the J gene TRBJ2-1; 12 bases are shared with TRBD2. This CDR3 is 15 amino acids long. CDR1 SNHLY and CDR2 FYNNEI come from the germline V gene. The ends lost 5 bases at V and 4 bases at J; junction bases unmatched: 3. The CDR3 is CASSRTSGIYNEQFF. CDR3 nucleotides: TGTGCCAGCAGTCGGACTAGCGGGATATACAATGAGCAGTTCTTC. Looking up the rest from reference TRBV2 and TRBJ2-1 gives the full variable domain: EPEVTQTPSHQVTQMGQEVILRCVPISNHLYFYWYRQILGQKVEFLVSFYNNEISEKSEIFDDQFSVERPDGSNFTLKIRSTKLEDSAMYFCASSRTSGIYNEQFFGPGTRLTVL.

For this clone: Other nucleotide sequences in the sample specify the same CDR3. The gene calls are TRBV4-2 and TRBJ1-6; no clear D gene. CDR1 is LGHNA, CDR2 YNFKEQ, per germline. Trimming took 4 bases from V and 0 from J, leaving 10 bases between them. CDR3 size: 16 residues. The CDR3 DNA follows: TGTGCCAGCAGCCGAGACCGGAGCTCCTATAATTCACCCCTCCACTTT. This encodes CASSRDRSSYNSPLHF.

CDR3 residues: CATSRDQQQSGYTF. The CDR3 nucleotides read TGTGCCACCAGCAGAGATCAACAGCAATCCGGCTACACCTTC. This sequence joins TRBV15 and TRBJ1-2; D gene uncertain. Germline CDR1 and CDR2: LNHNV and YYDKDF (reference sequence). This CDR3 comprises 14 residues. The V and J ends lost 0 bases and 8 bases respectively, with 13 bases between them.

This chain joins TRBV4-1 and TRBJ2-2; 7 bases fit TRBD2. The CDR3 runs to 16 residues. Unmatched junction bases numbered 6, after V lost 4 bases and J lost 1 base. Germline values: CDR1 MGHRA, CDR2 YSYEKL. Here the CDR3 reads CASSPLADLNTGELFF. The CDR3 coding sequence is TGCGCCAGCAGCCCCCTAGCGGATTTGAACACCGGGGAGCTGTTTTTT.

The V gene is TRBV7-9, the J gene TRBJ1-1, with TRBD1 identical over 9 bases. The germline CDR1 and CDR2 sequences are SEHNR and FQNEAQ (reference sequence). The CDR3 sequence is 15 residues long. The V segment lost 5 bases and the J segment 5 bases; nucleotides outside the gene matches: 9. CDR3 sequence: CASSQGTGRYTEAFF. The DNA for the CDR3 is TGTGCCAGCAGCCAGGGGACAGGGCGGTATACTGAAGCTTTCTTT.

The chain carries TRBV7-2 and TRBJ2-5; perhaps TRBD2 as D (6 bases). V lost 11 bases and J lost 2, with 15 bases in between. CDR1 is SGHTA, CDR2 FQGNSA, per germline. CDR3 length equals 13 residues. The CDR3: CASRRGLQETQYF. The DNA of the CDR3 is TGTGCCTCGAGGCGGGGTCTTCAAGAGACCCAGTACTTC.

The J gene is TRBJ1-1, the V gene TRBV5-1, with D possibly being TRBD1 (6 bases). Germline CDR1 SGHRS, CDR2 YFSETQ. This CDR3 has 13 amino acids. V was cut by 4 bases and J by 1 base, with 8 bases left in between. CDR3 region: CASSPTGNTEAFF. The CDR3, as DNA: TGCGCCAGCAGCCCGACAGGGAACACTGAAGCTTTCTTT.

The CDR3 protein is CASSFGQSQETQYF. In nucleotides, the CDR3 is TGTGCCAGCAGCTTTGGACAGAGCCAAGAGACCCAGTACTTC. The V and J genes are TRBV5-4 and TRBJ2-5; possible D gene TRBD1, 6 bases. The CDR3 has 14 residues. Germline CDR1 is SGHNT and CDR2 is YYREEE (reference sequence). V shed 2 bases and J shed 1 base, with 9 bases lying between them.

CDR3 sequence: CASSLAGGLQETQYF. The CDR3, as DNA: TGTGCCAGCAGTTTAGCGGGAGGGCTCCAAGAGACCCAGTACTTC. The chain links TRBV28 to TRBJ2-5, with 9 bases lining up with TRBD2. J gave up 1 base and V 2 bases, and 2 bases lay outside the gene matches. Germline V lookup: CDR1 MDHEN, CDR2 SYDVKM. This CDR3 spans 15 amino acids.

The genes are TRBV21-1 and TRBJ1-1. TRBV21-1 is noted as a pseudogene. The CDR3 spans 12 residues. CDR3: CASKKNAAEAFF. The DNA of the CDR3 is TGTGCCAGCAAAAAAAATGCGGCTGAAGCTTTCTTT.

This clone has just a few counts. V usage is TRBV19 and J usage is TRBJ2-3; 9 nucleotides agree with TRBD2. CDR1 LNHDA and CDR2 SQIVND come from the germline V gene (reference sequence). J gave up 2 bases and V 3 bases, and 9 bases lay outside the gene matches. CDR3 length equals 17 residues. The CDR3 is CASSMIGLAGPTDTQYF. The CDR3 region has the DNA TGTGCCAGTAGTATGATCGGGCTAGCGGGGCCCACAGATACGCAGTATTTT.

The chain joins TRBV3-1 (or the pseudogene TRBV3-2) to TRBJ2-2; D call uncertain. The CDR3 sequence is 13 residues long. V lost 1 base and J lost 6, with 6 bases in between. Germline CDR1 is LGHDT and CDR2 is YNNKEL (reference sequence). The CDR3 DNA sequence: TGTGCCAGCAGCCAAGGCTCAGCCGGGGAGCTGTTTTTT. Its translation: CASSQGSAGELFF.

This rearrangement joins TRBV6-5 to TRBJ2-4, with TRBD1 as a possible D gene (6 bases). CDR3 size: 16 residues. Trimming took off 4 bases at V and 6 bases at J, with 19 bases between the two ends. Germline V gene lookup returns CDR1 MNHEY and CDR2 SVGAGI. This CDR3 reads CASSLNSQGPSNIQYF. The CDR3 region has the DNA TGTGCCAGCAGTTTAAATTCTCAGGGGCCCTCAAACATTCAGTACTTC.

The chain is built from TRBV5-1 and TRBJ1-1; no reliable D call. V was clipped by 2 bases and J by 7 bases, with 9 bases between them. Germline loops: CDR1 SGHRS, CDR2 YFSETQ. CDR3 size: 12 residues. The CDR3 is CASSLRGIEAFF. Written as DNA, the CDR3 is TGCGCCAGCAGCTTAAGAGGCATTGAAGCTTTCTTT.

This clone was seen only a few times. J is TRBJ2-7 and V is TRBV30, with TRBD2 matching 10 bases. CDR3 length equals 14 residues. CDR1 is GTSNPN and CDR2 is SVGIG in the germline V gene (reference sequence). Trimming removed 0 bases from V and 2 bases from J; junction bases left unmatched: 1. CDR3 amino acids: CAWSVAGGAYEQYF. The CDR3 region has the DNA TGTGCCTGGAGTGTAGCGGGGGGGGCCTACGAGCAGTACTTC.

The chain links TRBV28 to TRBJ1-2; a weak D match, TRBD1 (5 bases). V dropped 6 bases and J dropped 3 bases, with 8 bases sitting between them. This CDR3 contains 12 residues. The V gene's germline CDR1 is MDHEN and CDR2 SYDVKM. CDR3 DNA sequence: TGTGCCAGCAGCCAAGGGGACTATGGCTACACCTTC. This gives the protein CASSQGDYGYTF.